Shown below are 14 T cell receptor beta chains from a single sample sequenced in a study of shared clonotypes between healthy human individuals. Sequencing used immunoSEQ multiplex PCR; TCRdb keeps in-frame clones, though not all of them. Among hundreds of thousands of clones, roughly 83% were seen once, and the ten largest hold approximately 13%. Sequencing was carried out using PBMCs. The receptors here all came from a woman between 40 and 55 years old in good health. Some clones in this sample may be carry-over from other donors' samples.

V gene TRBV6-4 combines with J gene TRBJ1-1, with D hard to call. Germline V gene lookup returns CDR1 MRHNA and CDR2 SNTAGT. Trimming pared 2 bases from V and 11 bases from J, leaving 15 bases between. The CDR3 extends over 13 amino acids. The CDR3 reads CASSDGPPYMAFF. In DNA, the CDR3 is TGTGCCAGCAGTGACGGGCCCCCGTATATGGCTTTCTTT.

This rearrangement joins TRBV5-6 to TRBJ2-3; D uncertain. The CDR3 runs to 13 residues. CDR1 and CDR2 (germline): SGHDT, YYEEEE. V shed 4 bases and J shed 5 bases, with 11 bases lying between them. CDR3 DNA sequence: TGTGCCAGCAGCCGCCCCTCAGGAGATACGCAGTATTTT. This codes for CASSRPSGDTQYF. Combining the CDR3 with reference TRBV5-6 and TRBJ2-3 gives the whole variable domain DAGVTQSPTHLIKTRGQQVTLRCSPKSGHDTVSWYQQALGQGPQFIFQYYEEEERQRGNFPDRFSGHQFPNYSSELNVNALLLGDSALYLCASSRPSGDTQYFGPGTRLTVL.

The rearrangement uses TRBV7-9 and TRBJ1-1, with D possibly being TRBD1 (5 bases). This CDR3 has 15 amino acids. Germline V CDR1 and CDR2: SEHNR, FQNEAQ (reference sequence). Trimming removed 5 bases at V and 1 base at J, with 14 bases between. The CDR3 region has the DNA TGTGCCAGCAGCCCAGGTGGTAGGGGGAACACTGAAGCTTTCTTT. Protein product: CASSPGGRGNTEAFF.

This chain connects TRBV19 to TRBJ1-5; 8 bases are shared with TRBD1. The CDR3 spans 13 residues. Germline loops: CDR1 LNHDA, CDR2 SQIVND (reference sequence). J was trimmed by 5 bases and V by 5 bases; bases with no gene match: 2. The CDR3 coding sequence is TGTGCCAGTAGTCAGGACAGGGATCAGCCCCAGCATTTT. Translating it yields CASSQDRDQPQHF.

There are a few counts of this clone. V gene TRBV6-5 combines with J gene TRBJ2-7, with D perhaps TRBD2 (6 bases). The CDR3 covers 16 residues. Germline V gene data show CDR1 as MNHEY and CDR2 as SVGAGI. V dropped 2 bases and J dropped 2 bases, with 16 bases sitting between them. The chain's CDR3 is CASSYTGEAWTYEQYF. The CDR3 bases are TGTGCCAGCAGTTACACCGGGGAGGCCTGGACCTACGAGCAGTACTTC.

V usage is TRBV5-4 and J usage is TRBJ1-2, with D uncertain. The CDR3 runs to 15 residues. Per the germline V gene, CDR1 is SGHNT and CDR2 is YYREEE (reference sequence). V lost 1 base to trimming and J lost 4 bases, with 14 bases between them. CDR3 DNA sequence: TGTGCCAGCAGCTTGTGGCCCTATCCAGGCTATGGCTACACCTTC. Encoded protein: CASSLWPYPGYGYTF. Looking up the rest from reference TRBV5-4 and TRBJ1-2 gives the full variable domain: ETGVTQSPTHLIKTRGQQVTLRCSSQSGHNTVSWYQQALGQGPQFIFQYYREEENGRGNFPPRFSGLQFPNYSSELNVNALELDDSALYLCASSLWPYPGYGYTFGSGTRLTVV.

This chain joins TRBV7-3 and TRBJ2-5; 12 nucleotides match TRBD2. Trimming at V came to 3 bases and at J to 2 bases, leaving 10 bases not matched to a gene. Germline V gives CDR1 SGHTA, CDR2 FQGTGA. The CDR3 consists of 18 residues. The DNA of the CDR3 is TGTGCCAGCAGCTTCCGACTAGCGGGGGAGAGGAAACAAGAGACCCAGTACTTC. Translated, it gives CASSFRLAGERKQETQYF.

The gene calls are TRBV28 and TRBJ2-3; D is unresolved. CDR3 length: 16 residues. V gave up 2 bases and J gave up 0 bases, with 12 bases separating them. Germline V gene sequence: CDR1 MDHEN, CDR2 SYDVKM. The chain's CDR3 is CASSLMQTPSTDTQYF. For the CDR3, the DNA is TGTGCCAGCAGTTTAATGCAGACCCCTAGCACAGATACGCAGTATTTT.

With respect to this clone: Additional DNA sequences in this sample encode the identical CDR3. J is TRBJ1-1 and V is TRBV4-3; D remains ambiguous. The ends were cut back, 1 base at V and 0 bases at J, with 6 bases in the middle. The length of the CDR3 is 14 residues. The germline V gene has CDR1 LGHNA and CDR2 YSLEER. The CDR3 DNA reads as TGCGCCAGCAGCCAAGGGTCTTTGAACACTGAAGCTTTCTTT. Amino acid sequence: CASSQGSLNTEAFF.

This chain links TRBV6-6 with TRBJ2-4; 9 positions match TRBD2. Trimming at V came to 1 base and at J to 2 bases, leaving 3 bases not matched to a gene. Germline V gives CDR1 MNHNY, CDR2 SVGAGI (reference sequence). The CDR3 is 16 amino acids. The CDR3 DNA reads TGTGCCAGCAGTTACTATAGCGGGGGATCCAAAAACATTCAGTACTTC. It codes for CASSYYSGGSKNIQYF.

The V gene is TRBV9, the J gene TRBJ2-1; 12 positions agree with TRBD2. V lost 3 bases, J lost 5 bases, and 3 bases stayed unmatched. Germline CDR1 and CDR2: SGDLS and YYNGEE. CDR3 size: 15 residues. The CDR3 loop reads CASSALAGGDNEQFF. The CDR3 DNA reads as TGTGCCAGCAGCGCGCTAGCGGGAGGGGACAATGAGCAGTTCTTC. The entire variable domain, with the rest obtained from reference TRBV9 and TRBJ2-1, is as follows: DSGVTQTPKHLITATGQRVTLRCSPRSGDLSVYWYQQSLDQGLQFLIQYYNGEERAKGNILERFSAQQFPDLHSELNLSSLELGDSALYFCASSALAGGDNEQFFGPGTRLTVL.

CDR3 protein: CASSPQGMDGYTF. Here the CDR3 DNA reads TGTGCCAGCTCACCGCAGGGTATGGATGGCTACACCTTC. V gene TRBV18 combines with J gene TRBJ1-2, with D possibly TRBD1 on 5 matching bases. CDR3 length equals 13 residues. Germline V lookup: CDR1 KGHSH, CDR2 LQKENI. V lost 3 bases and J 6 bases, leaving 11 bases between the germline ends.

In DNA, the CDR3 is TGTGCCAGCAGGTCTGTCAGGGGGAAGTTGGGCCACGAGCAGTACTTC. Protein product: CASRSVRGKLGHEQYF. The chain joins TRBV11-2 to TRBJ2-7; TRBD1 matches at 7 bases. The V segment lost 6 bases and the J segment 5 bases; nucleotides outside the gene matches: 16. Per germline, CDR1 SGHAT and CDR2 FQNNGV. CDR3 length: 16 amino acids.

The chain is built from TRBV9 and TRBJ2-5; TRBD2 aligns across 8 bases. Germline-derived CDR1 and CDR2 are SGDLS and YYNGEE. The length of the CDR3 is 17 residues. Trimming removed 0 bases from V and 5 bases from J; junction bases left unmatched: 12. CDR3 nucleotide sequence: TGTGCCAGCAGCGTAGGGTTAGCGGGGCCGCGTGACGAGACCCAGTACTTC. Amino acids: CASSVGLAGPRDETQYF. Filled out from reference TRBV9 and TRBJ2-5, the complete variable domain reads DSGVTQTPKHLITATGQRVTLRCSPRSGDLSVYWYQQSLDQGLQFLIQYYNGEERAKGNILERFSAQQFPDLHSELNLSSLELGDSALYFCASSVGLAGPRDETQYFGPGTRLLVL.